This TCR beta chain derives from a study of blood T cell repertoires in COVID-19. Across the whole study: The study drew acute and convalescent COVID-19 samples from the United States, Italy and Spain.

Authors' data handling: Estimates of nucleated cell counts were drawn from the amplification of reference gene primers. Using immunoSEQ multiplex PCR, the repertoire was profiled, and TCRdb retains in-frame clones only, with some absent. V, J and clone size reflect that table, while D and trimming were determined from the DNA. The top ten clones hold around 4% of a sample with 200,000 to 300,000 clones, approximately 89% of them seen once. Participants spanned ages about 18 to 90 years and resided in around 25 US areas. This TCR came from a woman aged 25-40 years with acute COVID-19. Sample: PBMCs or T cells enriched from blood (not recorded which).

CDR3 nucleotide sequence: TGTGCCAGTAGTATGCGGGGGGGACAGTATAGCAATCAGCCCCAGCATTTT. This sequence encodes CASSMRGGQYSNQPQHF. V gene TRBV19 combines with J gene TRBJ1-5; TRBD1 matches at 7 bases. Germline V gives CDR1 LNHDA, CDR2 SQIVND (reference sequence). The CDR3 has 17 amino acids. After removal of 3 bases from V and 0 bases from J, the junction contained 8 bases not matched to a gene.